Listed below are T cell receptor beta chains from one sample, sequenced in a study of T cell responses to AZD1222 COVID-19 vaccine. This table comes from immunoSEQ multiplex PCR, and its TCRdb copy is limited to in-frame clones, with some not included. This sample has over 120,000 clones, with more than 85% found just once. The specimen comprised peripheral blood, sampled 28 days after the second AZD1222 dose. These receptors all come from an adult who received the AZD1222 COVID-19 vaccine. Each CDR3 is given with its conserved first and last residue. Each record gives: J gene, D gene, V gene, clone size, CDR3 protein, CDR3 DNA. D genes are given only for firm matches. Expanded clones are given a class, and other clones once, few, many or no size at all.

j_gene: TRBJ2-1
d_gene: -
v_gene: TRBV29-1
abundance: -
CDR3aa: CSVDRNNEQFF
CDR3nt: TGCAGCGTTGACAGGAACAATGAGCAGTTCTTC

j_gene: TRBJ1-1
d_gene: TRBD1
v_gene: TRBV7-9
abundance: -
CDR3aa: CASSSVGQGYTEAFF
CDR3nt: TGTGCCAGCAGTTCAGTTGGACAGGGGTACACTGAAGCTTTCTTT

j_gene: TRBJ1-2
d_gene: -
v_gene: TRBV19
abundance: -
CDR3aa: CASSIGSTGRNGYTF
CDR3nt: TGTGCCAGTAGTATAGGTTCAACAGGGCGTAATGGCTACACCTTC

j_gene: TRBJ1-4
d_gene: TRBD1
v_gene: TRBV6-6
abundance: -
CDR3aa: CASSYSGTGANEKLFF
CDR3nt: TGTGCCAGCAGTTACTCCGGGACAGGCGCCAATGAAAAACTGTTTTTT

j_gene: TRBJ1-3
d_gene: TRBD1
v_gene: TRBV6-5
abundance: once
CDR3aa: CASSPDRVRPIYF
CDR3nt: TGTGCCAGCAGCCCGGACAGGGTCAGACCAATATATTTT

j_gene: TRBJ1-2
d_gene: -
v_gene: TRBV5-1
abundance: once
CDR3aa: CASSLGDIANYGYTF
CDR3nt: TGCGCCAGCAGCTTGGGGGACATAGCTAACTATGGCTACACCTTC

j_gene: TRBJ2-6
d_gene: -
v_gene: TRBV3-1/TRBV3-2
abundance: -
CDR3aa: CASSPGDSGANVLTF
CDR3nt: TGTGCCAGCAGCCCGGGGGACTCTGGGGCCAACGTCCTGACTTTC

j_gene: TRBJ1-3
d_gene: -
v_gene: TRBV6-5
abundance: once
CDR3aa: CASSYSFSGTGNTIYF
CDR3nt: TGTGCCAGCAGTTACTCCTTTTCGGGGACCGGAAACACCATATATTTT

j_gene: TRBJ2-4
d_gene: TRBD2
v_gene: TRBV14
abundance: -
CDR3aa: CASSRGQLAGGGLAKNIQYF
CDR3nt: TGTGCCAGCAGCCGAGGCCAACTAGCGGGAGGGGGTCTAGCCAAAAACATTCAGTACTTC

j_gene: TRBJ2-7
d_gene: TRBD2
v_gene: TRBV5-5
abundance: -
CDR3aa: CASSLSRIRGGEQYF
CDR3nt: TGTGCCAGCAGCCTTTCCCGGATCCGGGGGGGCGAGCAGTACTTC

j_gene: TRBJ2-7
d_gene: -
v_gene: TRBV6-5
abundance: -
CDR3aa: CASREPGNAYEQYF
CDR3nt: TGTGCCAGCAGAGAGCCGGGCAACGCCTACGAGCAGTACTTC

j_gene: TRBJ2-3
d_gene: -
v_gene: TRBV28
abundance: -
CDR3aa: CASSLPGYSTDTQYF
CDR3nt: TGTGCCAGCAGCCTACCGGGATATAGCACAGATACGCAGTATTTT

j_gene: TRBJ2-7
d_gene: TRBD2
v_gene: TRBV27
abundance: -
CDR3aa: CATGLYEQYF
CDR3nt: TGTGCCACGGGACTATACGAGCAGTACTTC

j_gene: TRBJ1-1
d_gene: -
v_gene: TRBV21-1
abundance: -
CDR3aa: CASTAPHGCTEAFF
CDR3nt: TGTGCCAGCACCGCCCCCCATGGGTGCACTGAAGCTTTCTTT

j_gene: TRBJ2-6
d_gene: -
v_gene: TRBV24-1
abundance: -
CDR3aa: CATSPGGAGANVLTF
CDR3nt: TGTGCCACCAGCCCGGGTGGGGCTGGGGCCAACGTCCTGACTTTC

j_gene: TRBJ1-4
d_gene: -
v_gene: TRBV14
abundance: -
CDR3aa: CASSPPGWTNEKLFF
CDR3nt: TGTGCCAGCAGCCCCCCGGGGTGGACTAATGAAAAACTGTTTTTT

j_gene: TRBJ2-7
d_gene: -
v_gene: TRBV3-1/TRBV3-2
abundance: -
CDR3aa: CASSLTPADKRSYEQYF
CDR3nt: TGTGCCAGCAGCTTGACTCCCGCGGATAAAAGAAGCTACGAGCAGTACTTC

j_gene: TRBJ1-1
d_gene: -
v_gene: TRBV7-2
abundance: -
CDR3aa: CASSLEVGEAFF
CDR3nt: TGTGCCAGCAGCTTAGAGGTTGGTGAAGCTTTCTTT

j_gene: TRBJ1-1
d_gene: -
v_gene: TRBV19
abundance: -
CDR3aa: CASSIDRIQVEAFF
CDR3nt: TGTGCCAGTAGTATAGATCGAATCCAGGTCGAAGCTTTCTTT

j_gene: TRBJ1-6
d_gene: -
v_gene: TRBV6-4
abundance: -
CDR3aa: CASLGQGRSPLHF
CDR3nt: TGTGCCAGCCTCGGCCAGGGAAGGTCACCCCTCCACTTT

j_gene: TRBJ1-4
d_gene: -
v_gene: TRBV18
abundance: -
CDR3aa: CASSPRNGARDEKLFF
CDR3nt: TGTGCCAGCTCACCACGTAACGGGGCTCGGGATGAAAAACTGTTTTTT

j_gene: TRBJ1-1
d_gene: -
v_gene: TRBV11-1
abundance: -
CDR3aa: CASSLDFWGRRTEAFF
CDR3nt: TGTGCCAGCAGCTTAGACTTTTGGGGGCGTCGGACTGAAGCTTTCTTT

j_gene: TRBJ2-5
d_gene: -
v_gene: TRBV15
abundance: once
CDR3aa: CATSPRPRYLSETQYF
CDR3nt: TGTGCCACCAGCCCCAGACCAAGGTATTTATCGGAGACCCAGTACTTC

j_gene: TRBJ2-1
d_gene: TRBD2
v_gene: TRBV28
abundance: -
CDR3aa: CACSGTSLYNEQFF
CDR3nt: TGTGCCTGTTCCGGGACTAGCCTCTACAATGAGCAGTTCTTC

j_gene: TRBJ1-2
d_gene: -
v_gene: TRBV6-5
abundance: -
CDR3aa: CASSYSGAGAVYTF
CDR3nt: TGTGCCAGCAGTTACAGCGGGGCTGGAGCGGTGTACACCTTC

j_gene: TRBJ2-2
d_gene: -
v_gene: TRBV5-8
abundance: -
CDR3aa: CASSLGRSTGELFF
CDR3nt: TGTGCCAGCAGCTTGGGCCGGAGCACCGGGGAGCTGTTTTTT

j_gene: TRBJ2-7
d_gene: -
v_gene: TRBV30
abundance: -
CDR3aa: CAWSWGDNSYEQYF
CDR3nt: TGTGCCTGGAGTTGGGGGGACAACTCCTACGAGCAGTACTTC

j_gene: TRBJ2-4
d_gene: -
v_gene: TRBV7-9
abundance: -
CDR3aa: CASSLGQAKNIQYF
CDR3nt: TGTGCCAGCAGCCTCGGACAGGCCAAAAACATTCAGTACTTC

j_gene: TRBJ1-1
d_gene: -
v_gene: TRBV27
abundance: -
CDR3aa: CASSPGPPVVFTEAFF
CDR3nt: TGTGCCAGCAGCCCGGGACCCCCGGTGGTTTTCACTGAAGCTTTCTTT

j_gene: TRBJ2-3
d_gene: -
v_gene: TRBV7-6
abundance: -
CDR3aa: CASSFLPHGTDTQYF
CDR3nt: TGTGCCAGCAGCTTCCTTCCCCACGGCACAGATACGCAGTATTTT

j_gene: TRBJ2-1
d_gene: -
v_gene: TRBV6-5
abundance: -
CDR3aa: CASTLDSDHEQFF
CDR3nt: TGTGCCAGCACCTTAGACAGTGACCATGAGCAGTTCTTC

j_gene: TRBJ1-1
d_gene: -
v_gene: TRBV18
abundance: -
CDR3aa: CASSPDPNTEAFF
CDR3nt: TGTGCCAGCTCACCAGACCCGAACACTGAAGCTTTCTTT

j_gene: TRBJ2-5
d_gene: -
v_gene: TRBV27
abundance: -
CDR3aa: CASSLRGQQETQYF
CDR3nt: TGTGCCAGCAGTTTACGCGGGCAGCAAGAGACCCAGTACTTC

j_gene: TRBJ2-5
d_gene: -
v_gene: TRBV7-2
abundance: -
CDR3aa: CASSLGGLGGTQYF
CDR3nt: TGTGCCAGCAGCTTAGGAGGCCTCGGGGGGACCCAGTACTTC

j_gene: TRBJ1-3
d_gene: -
v_gene: TRBV5-1
abundance: -
CDR3aa: CASSLTQSSGNTIYF
CDR3nt: TGCGCCAGCAGCTTGACCCAGTCCTCTGGAAACACCATATATTTT

j_gene: TRBJ1-6
d_gene: -
v_gene: TRBV12-3/TRBV12-4
abundance: -
CDR3aa: CASSLDRGRTIHF
CDR3nt: TGTGCCAGCAGTTTAGATCGGGGACGGACCATCCACTTT

j_gene: TRBJ1-1
d_gene: -
v_gene: TRBV27
abundance: -
CDR3aa: CASSLMGVNTEAFF
CDR3nt: TGTGCCAGCAGTTTGATGGGGGTGAACACTGAAGCTTTCTTT

j_gene: TRBJ2-1
d_gene: TRBD2
v_gene: TRBV7-3
abundance: -
CDR3aa: CASSIAGGYNEQFF
CDR3nt: TGTGCCAGCAGCATAGCGGGAGGATACAATGAGCAGTTCTTC

j_gene: TRBJ2-7
d_gene: -
v_gene: TRBV29-1
abundance: -
CDR3aa: CSAVKETYEQYF
CDR3nt: TGCAGCGCGGTGAAGGAAACCTACGAGCAGTACTTC

j_gene: TRBJ2-6
d_gene: -
v_gene: TRBV19
abundance: -
CDR3aa: CASSMGSGAGANVLTF
CDR3nt: TGTGCCAGTAGTATGGGAAGTGGGGCTGGGGCCAACGTCCTGACTTTC

j_gene: TRBJ2-7
d_gene: TRBD2
v_gene: TRBV28
abundance: -
CDR3aa: CASSFVRTSGSFYYEQYF
CDR3nt: TGTGCCAGCAGTTTCGTTCGAACTAGCGGGAGTTTCTACTACGAGCAGTACTTC

j_gene: TRBJ1-3
d_gene: -
v_gene: TRBV7-9
abundance: -
CDR3aa: CASSSIRSGNTIYF
CDR3nt: TGTGCCAGCAGCTCCATCCGCTCTGGAAACACCATATATTTT

j_gene: TRBJ2-3
d_gene: TRBD1
v_gene: TRBV4-1
abundance: -
CDR3aa: CASSRTTGRTDTQYF
CDR3nt: TGCGCCAGCAGCCGCACGACAGGGCGCACAGATACGCAGTATTTT

j_gene: TRBJ1-1
d_gene: -
v_gene: TRBV11-3
abundance: -
CDR3aa: CASRLDLLKYGGEAFF
CDR3nt: TGTGCCAGCAGACTAGACCTTTTGAAGTACGGGGGTGAAGCTTTCTTT

j_gene: TRBJ1-3
d_gene: -
v_gene: TRBV5-1
abundance: -
CDR3aa: CASSISPGEMTGNTIYF
CDR3nt: TGCGCCAGCAGCATATCCCCAGGGGAGATGACTGGAAACACCATATATTTT